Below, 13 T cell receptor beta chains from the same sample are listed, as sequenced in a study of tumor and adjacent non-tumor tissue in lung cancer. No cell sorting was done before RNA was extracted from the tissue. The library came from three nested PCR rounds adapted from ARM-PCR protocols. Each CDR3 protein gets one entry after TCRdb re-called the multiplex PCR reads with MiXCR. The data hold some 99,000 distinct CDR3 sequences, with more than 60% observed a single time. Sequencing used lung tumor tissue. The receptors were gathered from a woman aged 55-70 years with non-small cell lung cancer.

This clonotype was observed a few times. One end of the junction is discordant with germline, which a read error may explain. In nucleotides, the CDR3 is TGTGCCAGCAGCTTAAAGACCGGGAGCTCCTATGAGCAGTATTTC. Translating it yields CASSLKTGSSYEQYF. The genes are TRBV11-3 and TRBJ2-7, with D perhaps matching TRBD2 (6 bases). CDR3 size: 15 residues. CDR1 and CDR2 (germline): SGHNT, YENEEA.

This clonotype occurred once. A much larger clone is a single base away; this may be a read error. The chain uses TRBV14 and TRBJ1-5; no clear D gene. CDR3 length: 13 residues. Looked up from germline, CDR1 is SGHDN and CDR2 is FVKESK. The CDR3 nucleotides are TGTGCCAGCAGCCAGCAAAGCAATCAGTCCCAGCATTTT. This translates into CASSQQSNQSQHF. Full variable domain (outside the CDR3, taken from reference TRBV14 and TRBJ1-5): EAGVTQFPSHSVIEKGQTVTLRCDPISGHDNLYWYRRVMGKEIKFLLHFVKESKQDESGMPNNRFLAERTGGTYSTLKVQPAELEDSGVYFCASSQQSNQSQHFGDGTRLSIL.

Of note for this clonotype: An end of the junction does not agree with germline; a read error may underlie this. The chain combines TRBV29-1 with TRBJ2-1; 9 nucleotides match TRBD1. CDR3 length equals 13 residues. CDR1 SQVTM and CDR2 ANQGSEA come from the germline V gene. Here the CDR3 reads CNVETGGGNEQFF. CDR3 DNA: TGCAACGTTGAGACAGGGGGTGGGAATGAGCAATTCTTC.

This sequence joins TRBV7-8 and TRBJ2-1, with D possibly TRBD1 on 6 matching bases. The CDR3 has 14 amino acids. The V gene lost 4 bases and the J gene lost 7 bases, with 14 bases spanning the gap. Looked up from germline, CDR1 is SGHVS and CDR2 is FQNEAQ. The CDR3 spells CASSWWDMKNEQFF. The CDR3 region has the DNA TGTGCCAGCAGCTGGTGGGACATGAAGAATGAGCAGTTCTTC.

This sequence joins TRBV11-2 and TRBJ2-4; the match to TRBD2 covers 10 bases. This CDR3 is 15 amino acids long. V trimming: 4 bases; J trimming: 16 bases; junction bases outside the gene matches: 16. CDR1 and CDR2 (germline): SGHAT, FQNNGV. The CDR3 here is CASSSRTSGKNIRYF. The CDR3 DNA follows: TGTGCCAGCAGCTCCCGAACTAGCGGGAAAAACATTCGATACTTC.

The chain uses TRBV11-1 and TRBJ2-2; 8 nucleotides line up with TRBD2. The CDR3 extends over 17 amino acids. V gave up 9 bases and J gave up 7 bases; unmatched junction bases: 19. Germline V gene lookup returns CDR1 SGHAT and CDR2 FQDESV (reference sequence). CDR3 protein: CASSPRQAGESIGELFF. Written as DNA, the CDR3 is TGTGCCAGTAGCCCGCGACAAGCGGGAGAATCCATCGGGGAGCTGTTTTTT.

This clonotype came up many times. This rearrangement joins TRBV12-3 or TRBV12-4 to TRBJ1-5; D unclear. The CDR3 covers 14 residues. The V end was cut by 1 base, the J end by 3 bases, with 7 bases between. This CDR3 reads CASSLGSINQPQHF. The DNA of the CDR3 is TGTGCCAGCAGTTTAGGGTCAATCAATCAGCCCCAGCATTTT.

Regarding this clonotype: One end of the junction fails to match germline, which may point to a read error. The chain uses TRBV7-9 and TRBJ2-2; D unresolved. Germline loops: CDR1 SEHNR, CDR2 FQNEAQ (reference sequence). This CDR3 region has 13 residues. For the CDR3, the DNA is TGTGCCGGCAGCCCCCTGACAACCGGGGAGCTGTTTTTT. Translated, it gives CAGSPLTTGELFF.

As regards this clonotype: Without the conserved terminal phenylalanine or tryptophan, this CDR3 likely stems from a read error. CDR3: CASSKQGHVIYIQYI. CDR3 nucleotide sequence: TGTGCCAGCAGCAAGCAGGGACACGTAATTTACATTCAGTACATC. This chain uses TRBV5-6 with TRBJ2-4, with a possible D match to TRBD1 (6 bases). Looked up from germline, CDR1 is SGHDT and CDR2 is YYEEEE. The CDR3 sequence is 15 residues long. V lost 4 bases and J lost 8, with 19 bases in between.

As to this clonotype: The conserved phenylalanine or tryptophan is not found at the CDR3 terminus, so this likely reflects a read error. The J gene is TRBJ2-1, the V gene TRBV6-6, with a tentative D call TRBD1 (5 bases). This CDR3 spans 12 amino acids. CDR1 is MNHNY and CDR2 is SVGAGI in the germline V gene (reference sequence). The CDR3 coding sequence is TGTACCAGCAGTCTCAGGGAAAATGAGCAGTTCCTC. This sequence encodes CTSSLRENEQFL.

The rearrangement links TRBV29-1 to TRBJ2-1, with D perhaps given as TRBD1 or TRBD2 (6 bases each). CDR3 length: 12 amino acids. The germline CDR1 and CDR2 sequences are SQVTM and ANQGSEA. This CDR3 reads CRGGTGAGEQFF. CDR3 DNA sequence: TGCAGAGGAGGAACGGGGGCTGGTGAGCAGTTCTTC.

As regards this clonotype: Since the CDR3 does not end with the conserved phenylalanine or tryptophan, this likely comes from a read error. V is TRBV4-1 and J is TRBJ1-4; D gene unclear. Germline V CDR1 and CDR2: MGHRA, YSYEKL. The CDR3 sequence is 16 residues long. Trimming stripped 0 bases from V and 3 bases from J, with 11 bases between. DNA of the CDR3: TGCGCCAGCAGCCAAGAACGAACAGACGCTAATGAAAAACTGTTTATT. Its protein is CASSQERTDANEKLFI.

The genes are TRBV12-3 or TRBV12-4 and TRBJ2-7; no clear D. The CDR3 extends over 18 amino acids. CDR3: CVCTILGLYGRDSYEQYF. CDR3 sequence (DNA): TGTGTCTGCACCATACTCGGTTTATACGGGCGCGACTCCTACGAGCAGTACTTC.